This record concerns one T cell receptor beta chain sequence. These data belong to a study of T cell changes during pregnancy in multiple sclerosis. Produced via immunoSEQ multiplex PCR; TCRdb's table is partial and in-frame only. The sample gives about 41,000 clones, approximately 90% of which show up once; 5.5% to 8% is in the top ten. CDR1 and CDR2 from the germline V gene are SGHVS and FNYEAQ. The V end was cut by 5 bases, the J end by 0 bases, with 19 bases between. The CDR3 sequence is 18 residues long. The chain has TRBV7-6 and TRBJ1-4; D is perhaps TRBD1 (6 bases). The sequenced sample was CD8+ T cells from peripheral blood mononuclear cells, obtained in the third trimester of pregnancy. This TCR was recovered from a female donor with multiple sclerosis, enrolled in a pregnancy study. The CDR3 sequence: CASSNAALGGATNEKLFF. The CDR3 nucleotides read TGTGCCAGCAGCAATGCAGCATTAGGGGGGGCAACTAATGAAAAACTGTTTTTT.